Included here is one T cell receptor beta chain sequence, with context. Its antigen is undetermined. CDR1 and CDR2 (germline): SGHRS, YFSETQ. Trimming took off 7 bases at V and 6 bases at J, with 9 bases between the two ends. CDR3 length: 11 residues. The data originate from a study of beta chain features in type 1 diabetes. The collection from each donor was one heparinised blood draw averaging about 110 mL. TCRB transcripts that were expressed got sequenced, as all of the isolated RNA had been reverse transcribed. TCRdb's table, derived via immunoSEQ multiplex PCR, lists solely in-frame clones and lacks some. The table records about 240,000 clones, over 11% of them present only once. Overall study results and limits: At VDJ recombination sites, type 1 diabetes patients had fewer insertions and more deleted nucleotides. Still unanswered here is whether HLA type influences TCRB rearrangement. Moderate yet significant TCRB CDR3 shortening was seen in Type 1 diabetes patients in all four CD4+ subsets.

Material for sequencing was naive CD4+ T cells from blood. The clonotype was recovered from a man aged 25 to 40 with type 1 diabetes. The chain joins TRBV5-1 to TRBJ2-3; D not certain. The CDR3 protein is CASGRTDTQYF. The CDR3 DNA is TGCGCCAGCGGGCGAACGGATACGCAGTATTTT. Filled out from reference TRBV5-1 and TRBJ2-3, the complete variable domain reads KAGVTQTPRYLIKTRGQQVTLSCSPISGHRSVSWYQQTPGQGLQFLFEYFSETQRNKGNFPGRFSGRQFSNSRSEMNVSTLELGDSALYLCASGRTDTQYFGPGTRLTVL.